This T cell receptor beta chain comes out of a study of tumor and adjacent non-tumor tissue in lung cancer. Study at large: Histology: 12 adenocarcinoma, a couple of squamous cell carcinoma, 1 small cell lung cancer. Stage I to III disease affected over nine men and several women aged about 31 to 85.

Study-wide results and caveats: Top 100 clones took a larger repertoire share in normal lung.

The template was RNA from unsorted bulk tissue. Donors were chemotherapy-naive, newly diagnosed lung cancer surgical patients in China, August–late 2014. Three rounds of nested PCR, following a modified ARM-PCR protocol, produced the TCRbeta library. TCRdb used MiXCR to reprocess the multiplex PCR reads, holding one entry per CDR3 protein. The data contain 100,000 to 120,000 distinct CDR3 sequences, about 80% of them seen just once; the ten biggest clones take up about 22%. Concerning this clonotype: Antigen: not known.

CDR3 length: 17 amino acids. The germline gives CDR1 SGHDN, CDR2 FVKESK. V was shortened by 5 bases and J by 1 base, with 19 bases between the two germline ends. Sequenced input: lung tumor tissue. The TCR was taken from a man aged 65-85 years with non-small cell lung cancer. The gene calls are TRBV14 and TRBJ2-3; TRBD1 is a possible D gene (5 bases). DNA of the CDR3: TGTGCCAGCAGCATAGATAGGTTGGGGCTTGGCACAGATACGCAGTATTTT. This gives the protein CASSIDRLGLGTDTQYF. Full variable domain (remainder filled in from reference TRBV14 and TRBJ2-3): EAGVTQFPSHSVIEKGQTVTLRCDPISGHDNLYWYRRVMGKEIKFLLHFVKESKQDESGMPNNRFLAERTGGTYSTLKVQPAELEDSGVYFCASSIDRLGLGTDTQYFGPGTRLTVL.